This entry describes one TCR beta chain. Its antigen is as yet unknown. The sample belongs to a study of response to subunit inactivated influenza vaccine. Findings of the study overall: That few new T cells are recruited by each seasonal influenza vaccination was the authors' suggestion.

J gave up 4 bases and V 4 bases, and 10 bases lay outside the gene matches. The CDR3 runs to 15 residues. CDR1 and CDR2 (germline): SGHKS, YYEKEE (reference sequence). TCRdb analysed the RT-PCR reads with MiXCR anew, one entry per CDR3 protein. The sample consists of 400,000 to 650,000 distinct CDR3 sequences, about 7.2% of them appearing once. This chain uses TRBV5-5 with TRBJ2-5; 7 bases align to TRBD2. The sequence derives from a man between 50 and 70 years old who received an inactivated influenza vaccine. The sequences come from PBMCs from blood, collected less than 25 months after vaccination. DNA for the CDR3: TGTGCCAGCAGCCGAGTTGTGGGCGGGGGAGAGACCCAGTACTTC. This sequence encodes CASSRVVGGGETQYF.